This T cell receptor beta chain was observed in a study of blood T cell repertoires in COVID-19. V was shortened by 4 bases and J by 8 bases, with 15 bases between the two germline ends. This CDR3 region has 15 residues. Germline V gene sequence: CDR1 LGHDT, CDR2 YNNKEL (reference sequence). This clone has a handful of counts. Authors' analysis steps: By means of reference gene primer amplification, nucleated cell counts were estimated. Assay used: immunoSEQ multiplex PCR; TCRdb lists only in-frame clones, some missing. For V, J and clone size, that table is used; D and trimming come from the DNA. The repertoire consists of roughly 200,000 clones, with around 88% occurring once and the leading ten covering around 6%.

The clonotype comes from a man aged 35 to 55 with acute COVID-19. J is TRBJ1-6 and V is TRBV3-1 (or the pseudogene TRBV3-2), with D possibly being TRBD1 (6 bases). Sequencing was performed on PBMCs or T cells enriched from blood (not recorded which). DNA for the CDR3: TGTGCCAGCAGCCCGAGGGGGGGGATTGATTCACCCCTCCACTTT. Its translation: CASSPRGGIDSPLHF.